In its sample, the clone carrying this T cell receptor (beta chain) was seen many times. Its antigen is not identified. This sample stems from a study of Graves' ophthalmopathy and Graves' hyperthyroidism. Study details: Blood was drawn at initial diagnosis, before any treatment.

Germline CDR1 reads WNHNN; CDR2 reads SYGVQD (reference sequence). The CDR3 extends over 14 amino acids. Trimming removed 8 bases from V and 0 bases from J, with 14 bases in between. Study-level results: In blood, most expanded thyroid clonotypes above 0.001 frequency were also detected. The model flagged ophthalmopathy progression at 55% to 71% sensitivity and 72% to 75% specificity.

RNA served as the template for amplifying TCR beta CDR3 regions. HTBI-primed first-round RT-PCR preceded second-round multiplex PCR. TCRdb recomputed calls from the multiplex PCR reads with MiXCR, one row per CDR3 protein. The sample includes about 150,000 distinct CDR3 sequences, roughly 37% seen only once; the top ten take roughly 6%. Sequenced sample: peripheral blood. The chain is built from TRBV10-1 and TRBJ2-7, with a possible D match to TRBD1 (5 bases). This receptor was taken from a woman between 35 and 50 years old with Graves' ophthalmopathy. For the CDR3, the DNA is TGCGCCAGCCAGGACACACGTGGCTCCTACGAGCAGTACTTC. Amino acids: CASQDTRGSYEQYF.